Listed here are 4 T cell receptor beta chains from one sample, sequenced in a study of regulatory T cells in long-lasting Graves disease. To make TCR beta libraries, researchers used iRepertoire HTBI primers and Arm-PCR of CDR3 regions. One entry per CDR3 protein, called by TCRdb with MiXCR from the multiplex PCR reads. The repertoire holds 350,000 to 500,000 distinct CDR3 sequences, with around 20% as singletons. Time point given: persistent/refractory GD, antithyroid drugs over 5 years with positive TRAb. PBMCs provided the RNA from which the TCR library was made. The source was peripheral blood mononuclear cells (PBMCs), collected when the disease was refractory, from a patient treated with antithyroid drugs. The receptors derive from a female donor with Graves disease.

The chain combines TRBV30 with TRBJ1-3; weak D call: TRBD1 (5 bases). V dropped 0 bases and J dropped 3 bases, with 12 bases sitting between them. The germline CDR1 and CDR2 sequences are GTSNPN and SVGIG (reference sequence). This CDR3 spans 15 amino acids. CDR3 sequence reads: CAWSVQGVFGNTIYF. The DNA for the CDR3 is TGTGCCTGGAGTGTACAAGGGGTTTTTGGAAACACCATATATTTT.

This clonotype is a singleton in its sample. A single base separates this from a much larger clone, so it may be a read error. V usage is TRBV11-2 and J usage is TRBJ1-2; 8 bases agree with TRBD1. Trimming took 4 bases from V and 8 from J; bases not matched to a gene: 9. The CDR3 runs 14 residues. The V gene's germline CDR1 is SGHAT and CDR2 FQNNGV. CDR3 coding DNA: TGTGCCAGCAGCTCGACAGGGGAAGATGAAGGCTACACCTTC. This codes for CASSSTGEDEGYTF.

In this sample, this clonotype turned up many times. CDR3 coding DNA: TGTGCCAGCAGATTAGACAGGGGGTCCACCGGGGAGCTGTTTTTT. Protein product: CASRLDRGSTGELFF. The V and J genes are TRBV27 and TRBJ2-2, with 9 bases lining up with TRBD1. This CDR3 has 15 amino acids. V gave up 6 bases and J gave up 4 bases; unmatched junction bases: 6. Germline assignment: CDR1 MNHEY and CDR2 SMNVEV (reference sequence).

The DNA for the CDR3 is TGTGCCAGCAGCTTAGCAGGGGACGGTTTTAACTATGGCTACACCTTC. Translating gives CASSLAGDGFNYGYTF. The genes are TRBV7-9 and TRBJ1-2; possible D gene TRBD1, 5 bases. Trimming left V 0 bases short and J 1 base short, with 12 bases between. Germline assignment: CDR1 SEHNR and CDR2 FQNEAQ (reference sequence). The CDR3 length is 16 residues.